This T cell receptor (beta chain) is from a study of CD8 T cells in ankylosing spondylitis. The germline gives CDR1 SQVTM, CDR2 ANQGSEA. V was pared by 0 bases and J by 1 base, with 4 bases of the junction left unmatched. This CDR3 contains 17 residues. From the 5' RACE reads, TCRdb called clonotypes with MiXCR, one entry per CDR3 protein. This sample has 700,000 to 850,000 distinct CDR3 sequences, with roughly 10% found just once. Whole-study results and caveats: Clones linked to disease were reported to show significant enrichment in matched ankylosing spondylitis synovial fluid. Apparently characteristic of ankylosing spondylitis blood was a TCR beta motif (about eight highly homologous variants).

This clonotype was seen many times. Its antigen is as yet unknown. The sample taken for sequencing was blood, either unsorted or a sorted T cell fraction (not recorded which). This TCR came from a male donor with ankylosing spondylitis. This rearrangement joins TRBV29-1 to TRBJ2-1, with TRBD2 matching over 12 bases. The CDR3 sequence is CSVEEGGTSGSYNEQFF. Here the CDR3 DNA reads TGCAGCGTTGAAGAGGGCGGGACTAGCGGGTCCTACAATGAGCAGTTCTTC.